This T cell receptor beta chain was profiled in a study of OX40 agonist ivuxolimab in advanced cancers. The CDR3 has 12 residues. Germline assignment: CDR1 SGHVS and CDR2 FQNEAQ. V was trimmed by 7 bases and J by 2 bases, leaving 8 bases between them. The data were produced by immunoSEQ multiplex PCR, yet TCRdb's version contains in-frame clones alone and is incomplete. Counted here are roughly 70,000 clones, 89% occurring once; the ten biggest clones make up about 4%. The material sequenced was CD4+ or CD8+ T cells sorted from blood, taken in a trial of the OX40 agonist ivuxolimab. The receptor was isolated from an adult with an advanced solid tumor such as melanoma, head and neck, liver or kidney cancer. The chain links TRBV7-8 to TRBJ2-5, with D possibly matching TRBD2 (5 bases). The CDR3 here is CASTPGQETQYF. CDR3 sequence (DNA): TGTGCCAGCACCCCGGGGCAAGAGACCCAGTACTTC.